The 7 T cell receptor beta chains listed next were all sequenced from one sample in a study of control samples from healthy donors and cancer patients (dated by TCRdb to 2019 to 2021). Libraries were built with the immunoSEQ multiplex PCR assay. Drawn from immuneACCESS, this table holds only the in-frame rearrangements with V and J called that TCRdb kept. Clones are partly lost; checked studies trace under half to an unresolved V gene and leave the rest unexplained. This sample is represented by roughly 40,000 clones; roughly 85% of them were singletons. Roughly 47% of the sample comes from the top ten. The sequenced material came from blood. These receptors were collected from a man aged 55 to 70 in good health.

This rearrangement joins TRBV18 to TRBJ1-1; possible D gene TRBD1, 5 bases. Germline V gives CDR1 KGHSH, CDR2 LQKENI. The CDR3 spans 13 residues. V was pared by 2 bases and J by 2 bases, with 6 bases between. CDR3 DNA: TGTGCCAGCTCACCAGGACATAACACTGAAGCTTTCTTT. Its translation is CASSPGHNTEAFF. Combining the CDR3 with reference TRBV18 and TRBJ1-1 gives the whole variable domain NAGVMQNPRHLVRRRGQEARLRCSPMKGHSHVYWYRQLPEEGLKFMVYLQKENIIDESGMPKERFSAEFPKEGPSILRIQQVVRGDSAAYFCASSPGHNTEAFFGQGTRLTVV.

CDR3 nucleotide sequence: TGTGCCAGCAGCTTAGGACTAGCCTCTACCACAGATACGCAGTATTTT. This gives the protein CASSLGLASTTDTQYF. V usage is TRBV11-3 and J usage is TRBJ2-3; TRBD2 aligns across 7 bases. The CDR3 covers 16 residues. Trimming removed 1 base from V and 2 bases from J; junction bases left unmatched: 6. CDR1 and CDR2 from the germline V gene are SGHNT and YENEEA.

This clone turned up a few times. V and J are TRBV19 and TRBJ1-2; D uncertain. Germline V gene lookup returns CDR1 LNHDA and CDR2 SQIVND (reference sequence). This CDR3 contains 15 residues. The V and J ends lost 3 bases and 8 bases respectively, with 19 bases between them. The DNA for the CDR3 is TGTGCCAGTAGTATGGCTCTCAATGGGCGCGGGGGCTACACCTTC. Its protein is CASSMALNGRGGYTF.

The gene calls are TRBV19 and TRBJ2-1, with D perhaps assigned TRBD1 or TRBD2 (5 bases each). CDR1 is LNHDA, CDR2 SQIVND, per germline (reference sequence). V lost 8 bases to trimming and J lost 6 bases, with 14 bases between them. This CDR3 comprises 13 residues. CDR3 in amino acids: CASGGTTLNEQFF. The CDR3 coding sequence is TGTGCCAGTGGTGGGACCACCCTCAATGAGCAGTTCTTC.

The rearrangement joins TRBV7-2 to TRBJ2-7; no clear D. CDR1 and CDR2 from the germline V gene are SGHTA and FQGNSA. V dropped 7 bases and J dropped 5 bases, with 18 bases sitting between them. The CDR3 consists of 14 residues. The CDR3 sequence: CASNLRVFGDEQYF. Written as DNA, the CDR3 is TGTGCCAGCAACCTTAGGGTTTTCGGCGACGAGCAGTACTTC.

CDR3 sequence reads: CASSPASVQGGYTF. The CDR3 DNA follows: TGTGCCAGCAGCCCCGCGTCGGTGCAGGGTGGCTACACCTTC. V is TRBV7-3 and J is TRBJ1-2; a possible D gene is TRBD1 (5 bases). Germline V gives CDR1 SGHTA, CDR2 FQGTGA. The V end lost 5 bases, the J end lost 7 bases, and 17 bases lay between the germline ends. The CDR3 totals 14 residues.

This clone was picked up a small number of times. The genes are TRBV23-1 and TRBJ1-1, with 7 positions matching TRBD1. TRBV23-1 is labeled an ORF, and its function is uncertain. V lost 7 bases and J lost 6; bases outside the gene matches: 8. The CDR3 has 13 amino acids. This CDR3 is CASTPSDRSEAFF. The CDR3 region has the DNA TGCGCCAGCACCCCTTCGGACAGGTCTGAAGCTTTCTTT.